Given below is one TCR beta chain in context. What it recognizes is unknown. The data are from a study of cytomegalovirus exposure and HLA in healthy donors. V shed 0 bases and J shed 1 base, with 11 bases lying between them. CDR3 length: 16 residues. In germline, CDR1 is SGHRS, CDR2 YFSETQ. The PCR contained 60 Vbeta and 13 Jbeta primers. Some clones are missing from TCRdb's copy, which holds only in-frame ones; the method was immunoSEQ multiplex PCR. The top ten clones hold over 5% of a sample with some 250,000 clones, roughly 80% of them seen once. Overall study results and limits: Presence/absence comparisons presumed near-even sequencing depth among donors. When analyzed later, a missense DCLRE1C variant was found to be linked to TCR beta V- and J-gene trimming.

The V call is TRBV5-1, the J call TRBJ2-1, with no clear D. Source material: PBMCs. The TCR originated in a woman aged 40 to 50 in good health and CMV-seropositive. The CDR3 sequence is CASSLVGELSYNEQFF. In nucleotides, the CDR3 is TGCGCCAGCAGCTTGGTTGGAGAACTTTCCTACAATGAGCAGTTCTTC.